One sample yielded the 5 T cell receptor beta chains listed below, sequenced in a study of T-cell memory formation after mild COVID-19. TCRdb redid the calling of the 5' RACE reads with MiXCR, one entry per CDR3 protein. Here the sample spans almost 350,000 distinct CDR3 sequences, more than 20% being singletons. The sample taken for sequencing was PBMCs or a T cell subset sorted from them (not recorded which). Every receptor here comes from a man aged 18 to 29 who had mild COVID-19 (a few samples of this study predate the infection). Cell type and time point are not known.

The chain combines TRBV29-1 with TRBJ2-1; possible D gene TRBD2, 5 bases. The CDR3 runs 16 residues. The germline V gene has CDR1 SQVTM and CDR2 ANQGSEA. V was shortened by 2 bases and J by 0 bases, with 14 bases between the two germline ends. CDR3 sequence reads: CSVESGLANSYNEQFF. In nucleotides, the CDR3 is TGCAGCGTTGAAAGCGGCTTAGCGAACTCCTACAATGAGCAGTTCTTC.

This clonotype showed up just a few times. The genes are TRBV21-1 and TRBJ2-7; TRBD1, the table's D call, lacks a check against the DNA. TRBV21-1 is a known pseudogene. The CDR3 runs to 16 residues. This CDR3 is CASSKEQGTGTYEQYV. The DNA of the CDR3 is TGTGCCAGCAGCAAAGAGCAGGGGACCGGTACCTACGAGCAGTACGTC.

The gene calls are TRBV7-9 and TRBJ2-5; weak D call: TRBD1 (5 bases). The CDR3 length is 15 residues. With 5 bases removed from V and 0 bases from J, the gap between germline ends came to 13 bases. Germline V gene lookup returns CDR1 SEHNR and CDR2 FQNEAQ (reference sequence). CDR3 residues: CASSRLPGYQETQYF. Here the CDR3 DNA reads TGTGCCAGCAGCCGCCTTCCAGGGTACCAAGAGACCCAGTACTTC. The variable domain in full, completed from reference TRBV7-9 and TRBJ2-5, reads DTGVSQNPRHKITKRGQNVTFRCDPISEHNRLYWYRQTLGQGPEFLTYFQNEAQLEKSRLLSDRFSAERPKGSFSTLEIQRTEQGDSAMYLCASSRLPGYQETQYFGPGTRLLVL.

On this clonotype itself: Sequence at one end of the junction differs from germline and may be a read error. V gene TRBV6-2 or TRBV6-3 combines with J gene TRBJ1-3; D gene unclear. The germline V gene encodes CDR1 MNHEY and CDR2 SVGEGT. This CDR3 has 15 amino acids. DNA of the CDR3: TGTGCCAGCAGTCCAGGCGGATACTCTGGAAACACAATATATTTT. It is translated as CASSPGGYSGNTIYF.

Only a few counts were recorded for this clonotype. The V and J genes are TRBV20-1 and TRBJ2-7; 9 bases agree with TRBD1. Looked up from germline, CDR1 is DFQATT and CDR2 is SNEGSKA (reference sequence). The CDR3 length is 11 residues. CDR3 coding DNA: TGCAGAGTGGGACAGGGCCACGAGCAGTACTTC. It specifies CRVGQGHEQYF.